The 17 T cell receptor beta chains listed next were all sequenced from one sample in a study of cytomegalovirus exposure and HLA in healthy donors. A multiplex PCR was run with 60 Vbeta primers and 13 Jbeta primers. Assay used: immunoSEQ multiplex PCR; TCRdb lists only in-frame clones, some missing. The table lists about 200,000 clones, about 78% of them singletons, with 3% to 4.5% in the top ten. Sequencing input: PBMCs. The receptors were sampled from a male donor in good health and CMV-seronegative.

This rearrangement joins TRBV6-5 to TRBJ2-5, with 7 bases that match TRBD2. The DNA end lines up better with TRBJ2-7; the J call may be wrong. The CDR3 covers 16 residues. Germline V gene lookup returns CDR1 MNHEY and CDR2 SVGAGI. CDR3 DNA: TGTGCCAGCAGTTACTCGATGGCTAGCGGAACCTACGAGCAGTACTTC. The encoded protein is CASSYSMASGTYEQYF.

This clone showed up just once. The chain is built from TRBV4-1 and TRBJ2-3; D is perhaps TRBD2 (6 bases). Germline lookup yields CDR1 MGHRA and CDR2 YSYEKL. The CDR3 has 16 amino acids. Trimming took off 0 bases at V and 4 bases at J, with 14 bases between the two ends. The CDR3 DNA follows: TGCGCCAGCAGCCAAGACTTCGGGAGACGAGCAGATACGCAGTATTTT. Its protein product is CASSQDFGRRADTQYF.

The chain employs TRBV5-1 and TRBJ2-3, with unresolved D. CDR3 size: 14 residues. Between the trimmed V and J ends, which lost 4 bases and 5 bases, there was a span of 14 bases. The V gene's germline CDR1 is SGHRS and CDR2 YFSETQ. The CDR3 reads CASSEQTSLDTQYF. The CDR3 bases are TGCGCCAGCAGCGAACAGACCTCCCTAGATACGCAGTATTTT.

The chain has TRBV7-9 and TRBJ2-5; 8 bases fit TRBD2. Trimming at V came to 1 base and at J to 5 bases, leaving 9 bases not matched to a gene. This CDR3 is built from 16 residues. CDR1 and CDR2 (germline): SEHNR, FQNEAQ (reference sequence). CDR3 protein: CASSLEGGRRWETQYF. The CDR3 nucleotides read TGTGCCAGCAGCTTAGAAGGCGGGAGGCGATGGGAGACCCAGTACTTC.

The rearrangement uses TRBV5-1 and TRBJ1-5; a possible D gene is TRBD1 (6 bases). The length of the CDR3 is 14 residues. V lost 4 bases and J 1 base, leaving 9 bases between the germline ends. The V gene's germline CDR1 is SGHRS and CDR2 YFSETQ. This CDR3 is CASSAGGSNQPQHF. DNA of the CDR3: TGCGCCAGCAGCGCGGGGGGCAGCAATCAGCCCCAGCATTTT.

The gene calls are TRBV28 and TRBJ2-2, with TRBD2 matching over 7 bases. After removal of 11 bases from V and 7 bases from J, the junction contained 13 bases not matched to a gene. Germline lookup yields CDR1 MDHEN and CDR2 SYDVKM. The CDR3 has 14 residues. The CDR3 DNA sequence: TGTGCCGCCGGGAGGTCCGCTTCCCACGGGGAGCTGTTTTTT. Its translation is CAAGRSASHGELFF.

The J gene is TRBJ2-3, the V gene TRBV27; D is undetermined. Germline values: CDR1 MNHEY, CDR2 SMNVEV (reference sequence). The CDR3 is 19 residues long. The V end was cut by 3 bases, the J end by 3 bases, with 25 bases between. This chain's CDR3 is CASSFFRGLARQLTDTQYF. CDR3 in DNA: TGTGCCAGCAGTTTTTTTAGAGGCTTGGCTCGGCAACTTACAGATACGCAGTATTTT.

The chain employs TRBV7-8 and TRBJ2-7; weak D call: TRBD2 (5 bases). The germline V and J ends were trimmed by 5 bases and 2 bases, with 19 bases remaining between them. The CDR3 totals 16 residues. The germline gives CDR1 SGHVS, CDR2 FQNEAQ. CDR3 protein: CASSPTGSRSPYEQYF. In DNA, the CDR3 is TGTGCCAGCAGCCCCACGGGATCCCGTTCCCCCTACGAGCAGTACTTC.

V and J are TRBV7-2 and TRBJ2-7, with a weak D call TRBD2 (5 bases). The CDR3 spans 14 residues. Trimming cost V 5 bases and J 5 bases, with 16 bases left between them. Looked up from germline, CDR1 is SGHTA and CDR2 is FQGNSA. In DNA, the CDR3 is TGTGCCAGCAGCCAGAGGGTCGGATCCGACGAGCAGTACTTC. The encoded protein is CASSQRVGSDEQYF.

The J gene is TRBJ2-2, the V gene TRBV10-3; 9 bases agree with TRBD1. The ends lost 5 bases at V and 6 bases at J; junction bases unmatched: 10. CDR1 is ENHRY and CDR2 is SYGVKD in the germline V gene. The CDR3 loop spans 16 amino acids. CDR3 loop: CAISYRDRALPGELFF. The CDR3 nucleotides read TGTGCCATCAGTTACCGGGACAGGGCCCTCCCCGGGGAGCTGTTTTTT.

About this clone: Other nucleotide sequences from this sample produce the same CDR3. The genes are TRBV7-3 and TRBJ2-3; 7 nucleotides align to TRBD2. Trimming cost V 2 bases and J 0 bases; bases outside gene matches: 2. Germline V gene lookup returns CDR1 SGHTA and CDR2 FQGTGA. This CDR3 has 15 residues. Written as DNA, the CDR3 is TGTGCCAGCAGCTTAGCTAGCGGAAGCACAGATACGCAGTATTTT. This encodes CASSLASGSTDTQYF.

The chain combines TRBV11-1 with TRBJ2-3; D possibly corresponds to TRBD1 (5 bases). The germline V and J ends were trimmed by 5 bases and 4 bases, with 13 bases remaining between them. CDR1 SGHAT and CDR2 FQDESV come from the germline V gene (reference sequence). The CDR3 has 14 residues. DNA for the CDR3: TGTGCCAGCAGCCCGTCCGCAGGGCCAGATACGCAGTATTTT. Protein sequence: CASSPSAGPDTQYF. The full variable domain, its missing parts supplied by reference TRBV11-1 and TRBJ2-3, is EAEVAQSPRYKITEKSQAVAFWCDPISGHATLYWYRQILGQGPELLVQFQDESVVDDSQLPKDRFSAERLKGVDSTLKIQPAELGDSAMYLCASSPSAGPDTQYFGPGTRLTVL.

The chain is built from TRBV18 and TRBJ2-4, with a tentative D call TRBD2 (5 bases). The CDR3 runs to 14 residues. Germline lookup yields CDR1 KGHSH and CDR2 LQKENI. Between the trimmed V and J ends, which lost 4 bases and 0 bases, there was a span of 7 bases. The CDR3 protein is CASSRGSAKNIQYF. In DNA form, the CDR3 reads TGTGCCAGCTCACGAGGGTCAGCCAAAAACATTCAGTACTTC. Full variable domain (remainder filled in from reference TRBV18 and TRBJ2-4): NAGVMQNPRHLVRRRGQEARLRCSPMKGHSHVYWYRQLPEEGLKFMVYLQKENIIDESGMPKERFSAEFPKEGPSILRIQQVVRGDSAAYFCASSRGSAKNIQYFGAGTRLSVL.

The J gene is TRBJ1-4, the V gene TRBV15, with D possibly matching TRBD1 (6 bases). Trimming took off 3 bases at V and 4 bases at J, with 15 bases between the two ends. Germline CDR1 and CDR2: LNHNV and YYDKDF (reference sequence). The CDR3 contains 16 residues. CDR3 coding DNA: TGTGCCACCAGCAGGACCCGGACAGTGAGTAATGAAAAACTGTTTTTT. This sequence encodes CATSRTRTVSNEKLFF.

The chain has TRBV4-2 and TRBJ2-3; the D gene is possibly TRBD1 (6 bases). The germline CDR1 and CDR2 sequences are LGHNA and YNFKEQ. CDR3 length: 17 amino acids. V was cut by 0 bases and J by 2 bases, with 15 bases left in between. The CDR3 spells CASSQDLRGPLTDTQYF. CDR3 bases: TGTGCCAGCAGCCAAGATCTCAGGGGCCCCCTCACAGATACGCAGTATTTT.

This chain joins TRBV7-9 and TRBJ1-1; D is undetermined. Germline-derived CDR1 and CDR2 are SEHNR and FQNEAQ (reference sequence). The V end lost 2 bases, the J end lost 0 bases, and 4 bases lay between the germline ends. The CDR3 has 13 amino acids. The CDR3 is CASSLPVNTEAFF. The CDR3 coding sequence is TGTGCCAGCAGCTTACCCGTGAACACTGAAGCTTTCTTT.

This clone was counted between two and nine times. The V gene is TRBV18, the J gene TRBJ1-4, with a weak D call TRBD1 (6 bases). Germline V lookup: CDR1 KGHSH, CDR2 LQKENI. Trimming took off 1 base at V and 0 bases at J, with 6 bases between the two ends. The CDR3 totals 15 residues. The CDR3: CASSPQGATNEKLFF. The CDR3 region has the DNA TGTGCCAGCTCACCACAGGGGGCAACTAATGAAAAACTGTTTTTT.